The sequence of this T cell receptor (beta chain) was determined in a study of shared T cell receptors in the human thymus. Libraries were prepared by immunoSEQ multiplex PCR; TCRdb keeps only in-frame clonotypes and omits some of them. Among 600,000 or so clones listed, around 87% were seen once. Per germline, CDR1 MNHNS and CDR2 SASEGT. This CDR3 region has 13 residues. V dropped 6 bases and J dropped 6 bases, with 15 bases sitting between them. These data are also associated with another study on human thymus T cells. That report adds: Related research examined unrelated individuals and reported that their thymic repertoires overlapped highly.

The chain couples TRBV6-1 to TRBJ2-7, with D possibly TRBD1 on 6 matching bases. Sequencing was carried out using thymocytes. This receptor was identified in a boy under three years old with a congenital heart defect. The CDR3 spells CASRSGHWVEQYF. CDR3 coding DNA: TGTGCCAGCAGGTCGGGACACTGGGTCGAGCAGTACTTC.